This TCR beta chain was sequenced for a study of blood T cell repertoires in COVID-19. Study-level background: COVID-19 samples, acute and convalescent, were from the United States, Italy and Spain. Sample material is recorded as cDNA or gDNA derived from T cells, B-cell-depleted T cells, or PBMCs.

For this clone: Additional DNA sequences in this sample encode the identical CDR3.

Repertoires were generated with immunoSEQ multiplex PCR, while TCRdb's copy carries only in-frame clones and drops some. Among some 95,000 clones listed, around 90% were seen once. Trimming removed 6 bases from V and 6 bases from J; junction bases left unmatched: 10. Germline V gene lookup returns CDR1 LNHDA and CDR2 SQIVND (reference sequence). The CDR3 has 15 residues. The source material was peripheral blood. The chain couples TRBV19 to TRBJ2-1; 8 nucleotides line up with TRBD2. This TCR came from a human donor with active COVID-19. The donor label of this sample is uncertain. CDR3 residues: CASSPLGGGTNEQFF. The CDR3 region has the DNA TGTGCCAGTAGCCCCCTGGGCGGGGGGACCAATGAGCAGTTCTTC. Based on the CDR3 plus reference TRBV19 and TRBJ2-1, the full variable domain is DGGITQSPKYLFRKEGQNVTLSCEQNLNHDAMYWYRQDPGQGLRLIYYSQIVNDFQKGDIAEGYSVSREKKESFPLTVTSAQKNPTAFYLCASSPLGGGTNEQFFGPGTRLTVL.